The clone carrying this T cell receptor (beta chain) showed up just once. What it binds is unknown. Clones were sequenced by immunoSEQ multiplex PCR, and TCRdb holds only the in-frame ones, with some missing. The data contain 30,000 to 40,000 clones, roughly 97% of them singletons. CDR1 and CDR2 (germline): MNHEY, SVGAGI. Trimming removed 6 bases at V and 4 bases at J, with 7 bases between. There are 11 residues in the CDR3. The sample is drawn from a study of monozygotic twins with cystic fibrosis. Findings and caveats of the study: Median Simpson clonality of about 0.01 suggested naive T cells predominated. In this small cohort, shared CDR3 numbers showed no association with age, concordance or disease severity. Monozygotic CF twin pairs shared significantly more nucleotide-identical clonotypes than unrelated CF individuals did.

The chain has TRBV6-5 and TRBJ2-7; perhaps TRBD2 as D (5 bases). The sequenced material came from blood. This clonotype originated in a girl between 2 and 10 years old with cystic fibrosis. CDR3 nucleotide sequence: TGTGCCAGCAGCGGACTGTACGAGCAGTACTTC. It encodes CASSGLYEQYF.